This TCR beta chain is from a study of blood T cell repertoires in COVID-19. About the research overall: The samples span acute and convalescent COVID-19 from the United States, Italy and Spain.

Assay used: immunoSEQ multiplex PCR; TCRdb lists only in-frame clones, some missing. The sample contains about 180,000 clones, roughly three quarters of which appear only once. The CDR3 runs 14 residues. Looked up from germline, CDR1 is SGHDT and CDR2 is YYEEEE. The V segment lost 4 bases and the J segment 2 bases; nucleotides outside the gene matches: 0. The TCR originated in a woman older than 75 with COVID-19, enrolled during active disease. V gene TRBV5-6 combines with J gene TRBJ2-1, with 10 bases that match TRBD2. The sequenced sample consisted of peripheral blood. CDR3 DNA sequence: TGTGCCAGCAGCGGACTAGCGGCCTACAATGAGCAGTTCTTC. This translates into CASSGLAAYNEQFF.